This TCR beta chain was profiled in a study of shared clonotypes between healthy human individuals. General study results and limits: A handful of donors showed sharing of approximately 5% of naive CD4 clonotypes. It was only blood that was sampled, and tissue repertoires likely differ.

Libraries were prepared by immunoSEQ multiplex PCR; TCRdb keeps only in-frame clonotypes and omits some of them. Among roughly 2.5 million clones listed, roughly nine tenths were seen once. The length of the CDR3 is 17 residues. The V end lost 7 bases, the J end lost 0 bases, and 20 bases lay between the germline ends. Looked up from germline, CDR1 is LNHDA and CDR2 is SQIVND (reference sequence). Details on this clone: The antigen is undetermined.

Material: naive CD4+ T cells sorted from blood. Subset: CD45RA+ positively selected. This sequence was found in a man aged 18 to 29 in good health. The chain joins TRBV19 to TRBJ2-3; D may be TRBD2 (6 bases). This CDR3 is CASMDGGVDLSTDTQYF. In DNA, the CDR3 is TGTGCCAGTATGGACGGAGGGGTCGATCTCAGCACAGATACGCAGTATTTT.